The 10 T cell receptor beta chains given below trace back to one sample, sequenced in a study of identical twins. TCRdb called the 5' RACE reads again in MiXCR, with one record for every CDR3 protein. The sample has 550,000 to 700,000 distinct CDR3 sequences; 9.5% to 10% are singletons. These same data were also listed under a study on yellow fever vaccine responses in identical twins.

Input material: PBMCs. The receptor set was obtained from a woman under 30 in good health.

This clonotype occurred a few times. The chain recombines TRBV20-1 with TRBJ2-7, with 11 bases aligning to TRBD1. Germline CDR1 DFQATT, CDR2 SNEGSKA (reference sequence). The CDR3 is made up of 14 amino acids. The J segment lost 5 bases and the V segment lost 6 bases, leaving 9 bases of the junction unmatched. CDR3 region: CSAPTWTGGDEQYF. CDR3 coding DNA: TGCAGTGCGCCCACTTGGACAGGGGGCGACGAGCAGTACTTC.

This clonotype was recorded a few times. The chain combines TRBV5-1 with TRBJ2-2, with 13 bases fitting TRBD2. This CDR3 has 18 amino acids. Germline CDR1 SGHRS, CDR2 YFSETQ. V lost 0 bases and J lost 4; bases outside the gene matches: 6. The CDR3 sequence: CASSLAGLAGDSTGELFF. As DNA, the CDR3 is TGCGCCAGCAGCTTGGCAGGACTAGCGGGAGATTCCACCGGGGAGCTGTTTTTT.

This chain joins TRBV5-1 and TRBJ1-1; possible D gene TRBD1, 6 bases. Germline CDR1 SGHRS, CDR2 YFSETQ. The CDR3 consists of 14 residues. The V and J ends lost 4 bases and 4 bases respectively, with 14 bases between them. CDR3 nucleotide sequence: TGCGCCAGCAGCGTACAGGGAGACGGCACTGAAGCTTTCTTT. Translation gives CASSVQGDGTEAFF.

Concerning this clonotype itself: The junction departs from germline at one end; a sequencing error may be responsible. The chain is built from TRBV6-2 or TRBV6-3 and TRBJ2-1, with D unclear. Germline V gene sequence: CDR1 MNHEY, CDR2 SVGEGT. The CDR3 runs 17 residues. The CDR3 reads CASSYSSPIDSGNEQFF. For the CDR3, the DNA is TGTGCCAGCAGCTACTCCAGTCCGATTGATTCGGGCAATGAGCAGTTCTTC.

In its sample, this clonotype was seen a few times. The V and J genes are TRBV28 and TRBJ2-1; TRBD2 matches 14 bases. This CDR3 contains 16 residues. Germline trimming cut 3 bases from V and 7 bases from J; bases unmatched to any gene: 5. Germline CDR1 is MDHEN and CDR2 is SYDVKM. CDR3 loop: CASSLMGTSGGNEQFF. In nucleotides, the CDR3 is TGTGCCAGCAGTTTGATGGGGACTAGCGGGGGTAATGAGCAGTTCTTC.

In its sample, this clonotype was seen many times. The chain uses TRBV6-5 and TRBJ1-5; D unresolved. Per germline, CDR1 MNHEY and CDR2 SVGAGI. The V end lost 2 bases, the J end lost 3 bases, and 8 bases lay between the germline ends. This CDR3 region has 14 residues. The CDR3 protein is CASSYGGVNQPQHF. CDR3 nucleotide sequence: TGTGCCAGCAGTTACGGCGGGGTCAATCAGCCCCAGCATTTT.

This clonotype appeared a few times. The V and J genes are TRBV29-1 and TRBJ2-7; 9 bases are shared with TRBD2. Germline V gene data show CDR1 as SQVTM and CDR2 as ANQGSEA. V dropped 4 bases and J dropped 1; count of bases not matched to a gene: 2. CDR3 length: 13 residues. The CDR3 bases are TGCAGCGTTGTGCGGGAGGGGTCCTACGAGCAGTACTTC. Protein product: CSVVREGSYEQYF.

The gene calls are TRBV30 and TRBJ2-7; D unresolved. V gave up 1 base and J gave up 1 base, with 8 bases separating them. Germline CDR1 GTSNPN, CDR2 SVGIG (reference sequence). The length of the CDR3 is 13 residues. As DNA, the CDR3 is TGTGCCTGGAGTGGAGACAAATCCTACGAGCAGTACTTC. This codes for CAWSGDKSYEQYF.

This clonotype was seen many times. CDR3 nucleotide sequence: TGTGCCAGCAGTTACAGTCTGGGTAACAATGAGCAGTTCTTC. The encoded protein is CASSYSLGNNEQFF. The rearrangement uses TRBV6-2 or TRBV6-3 and TRBJ2-1; D unclear. The CDR3 has 14 residues. The germline V gene has CDR1 MNHEY and CDR2 SVGEGT. The V and J ends lost 2 bases and 5 bases respectively, with 10 bases between them.

The rearrangement uses TRBV29-1 and TRBJ2-1; possible D gene TRBD2, 6 bases. V lost 8 bases and J lost 8, with 19 bases in between. The germline CDR1 and CDR2 sequences are SQVTM and ANQGSEA. The CDR3 is made up of 13 amino acids. CDR3 coding DNA: TGCAGCCCACGGGACTTCCCGAGCGATGAGCAGTTCTTC. It specifies CSPRDFPSDEQFF.